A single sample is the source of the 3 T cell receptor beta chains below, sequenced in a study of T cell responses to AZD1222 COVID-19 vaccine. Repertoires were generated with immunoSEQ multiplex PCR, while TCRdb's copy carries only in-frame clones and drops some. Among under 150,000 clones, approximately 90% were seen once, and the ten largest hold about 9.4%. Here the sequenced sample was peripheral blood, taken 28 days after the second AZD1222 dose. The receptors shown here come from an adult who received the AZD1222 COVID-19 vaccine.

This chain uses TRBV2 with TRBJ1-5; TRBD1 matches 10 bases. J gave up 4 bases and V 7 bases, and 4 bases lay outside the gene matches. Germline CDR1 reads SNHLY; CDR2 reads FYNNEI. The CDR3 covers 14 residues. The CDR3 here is CASKRTGGNQPQHF. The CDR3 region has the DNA TGTGCCAGCAAACGGACAGGGGGTAATCAGCCCCAGCATTTT.

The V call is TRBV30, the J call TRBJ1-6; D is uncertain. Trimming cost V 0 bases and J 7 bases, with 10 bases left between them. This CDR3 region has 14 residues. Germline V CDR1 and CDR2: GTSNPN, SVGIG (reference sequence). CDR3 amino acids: CAWSVGRSNSPLHF. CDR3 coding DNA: TGTGCCTGGAGTGTAGGGCGTTCCAATTCACCCCTCCACTTT.

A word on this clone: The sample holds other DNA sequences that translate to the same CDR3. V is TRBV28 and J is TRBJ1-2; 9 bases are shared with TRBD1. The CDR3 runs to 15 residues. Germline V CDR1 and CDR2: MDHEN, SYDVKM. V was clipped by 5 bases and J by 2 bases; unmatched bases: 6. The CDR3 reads CASSRTGVSNYGYTF. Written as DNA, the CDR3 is TGTGCCAGCAGTAGGACAGGGGTGTCGAACTATGGCTACACCTTC.